Listed below are T cell receptor beta chains from one sample, sequenced in a study of shared clonotypes between healthy human individuals. Using immunoSEQ multiplex PCR, the repertoire was profiled, and TCRdb retains in-frame clones only, with some absent. Counted here are 470,000 or so clones, approximately 82% occurring once; the ten biggest clones make up 9.5% to 15%. Material: PBMCs. The receptors shown here come from a woman in her 40s in good health. Some clones in this sample may be carry-over from other donors' samples. Both conserved end residues are part of each CDR3. Each record gives: clone size, D gene, V gene, J gene, CDR3 protein, CDR3 DNA. The D gene is left open where the match is weak. Size is omitted from some rows. Given values are once, few, many or a class for expanded clones.

>few|-|TRBV19|TRBJ2-6
CASSPRGSGANVLTF
TGTGCCAGTAGTCCCCGGGGGTCTGGGGCCAACGTCCTGACTTTC
>-|-|TRBV2|TRBJ1-1
CASTRGGQTHTEAFF
TGTGCCAGCACTAGAGGTGGACAGACCCACACTGAAGCTTTCTTT
>-|TRBD1|TRBV5-6|TRBJ2-3
CASSFWTGGTDTQYF
TGTGCCAGCAGCTTCTGGACAGGGGGCACAGATACGCAGTATTTT
>-|TRBD2|TRBV18|TRBJ2-7
CASSPTFLAGGVEQYF
TGTGCCAGCTCCCCGACCTTCCTAGCGGGAGGGGTCGAGCAGTACTTC
>few|TRBD2|TRBV25-1|TRBJ2-5
CASNIGGSGRGETQYF
TGTGCCAGCAATATAGGGGGCAGCGGGAGGGGAGAGACCCAGTACTTC
>-|TRBD2|TRBV29-1|TRBJ2-7
CSVTGLVHGPYEQYF
TGCAGCGTGACCGGACTAGTCCACGGGCCATACGAGCAGTACTTC
>once|TRBD2|TRBV7-9|TRBJ2-1
CASIGLAGVRNEQFF
TGTGCCAGCATCGGTTTAGCGGGAGTACGAAATGAGCAGTTCTTC
>-|-|TRBV27|TRBJ1-6
CASSPLSAPLHF
TGTGCCAGCAGTCCCCTCTCGGCTCCCCTCCACTTT
>-|-|TRBV5-6|TRBJ2-7
CASTAGNTYEQYF
TGTGCCAGCACTGCGGGGAACACCTACGAGCAGTACTTC
>-|-|TRBV2|TRBJ1-2
CASSEAGGISGYTF
TGTGCCAGCAGTGAAGCGGGGGGGATCAGTGGCTACACCTTC
>-|TRBD2|TRBV28|TRBJ2-5
CAVEAGGDLETQYF
TGTGCCGTAGAAGCGGGAGGGGATCTAGAGACCCAGTACTTC
>-|-|TRBV9|TRBJ1-1
CASSVVMGGTNTEAFF
TGTGCCAGCAGCGTAGTCATGGGAGGGACAAACACTGAAGCTTTCTTT
>-|-|TRBV11-2|TRBJ2-2
CASTGNTGELFF
TGTGCCAGCACCGGGAACACCGGGGAGCTGTTTTTT
>-|TRBD1|TRBV28|TRBJ1-6
CASSTPGTGNNSPLHF
TGTGCCAGCAGTACCCCCGGGACAGGGAATAATTCACCCCTCCACTTT
>-|-|TRBV11-2|TRBJ1-2
CASTIGSEFYGYTF
TGTGCCAGCACCATAGGGTCTGAATTCTATGGCTACACCTTC
>-|TRBD2|TRBV28|TRBJ2-3
CASRLTSGRPDTQYF
TGTGCCAGCAGGCTAACTAGCGGGAGACCAGATACGCAGTATTTT
>few|-|TRBV15|TRBJ1-1
CATTLSGLNTEAFF
TGTGCCACCACCCTCTCGGGTCTCAACACTGAAGCTTTCTTT
>few|TRBD1|TRBV5-4|TRBJ2-3
CASSSDRGYTDTQYF
TGTGCCAGCAGCTCGGACAGGGGGTACACAGATACGCAGTATTTT
>-|-|TRBV15|TRBJ1-6
CATSRGGYDNSPLHF
TGTGCCACCAGCAGAGGAGGTTACGATAATTCACCCCTCCACTTT
>-|-|TRBV7-8|TRBJ1-3
CASSLGHRFSGNTIYF
TGTGCCAGCAGCTTAGGTCACCGGTTTTCTGGAAACACCATATATTTT
>-|TRBD1|TRBV30|TRBJ1-3
CAWSLTGASSGNTIYF
TGTGCCTGGAGTCTTACAGGGGCCAGCTCTGGAAACACCATATATTTT
>-|-|TRBV5-4|TRBJ2-7
CASSWGGTGGVYEQYF
TGTGCCAGCAGCTGGGGGGGGACAGGTGGAGTTTACGAGCAGTACTTC
>-|-|TRBV6-5|TRBJ1-5
CTSSYRAGLSNQPQHF
TGTACCAGCAGTTACCGGGCAGGGCTAAGCAATCAGCCCCAGCATTTT
>-|-|TRBV4-2|TRBJ1-2
CASSQPTQATGLSNYGYTF
TGTGCCAGCAGCCAACCAACTCAGGCCACAGGCCTGTCTAACTATGGCTACACCTTC
>-|-|TRBV13|TRBJ2-2
CASATSSVNANTGELFF
TGTGCCAGCGCCACATCATCGGTTAACGCGAACACCGGGGAGCTGTTTTTT
>-|-|TRBV5-6|TRBJ2-7
CASSLGRGSYEQYF
TGTGCCAGCAGCTTGGGTCGGGGCTCCTACGAGCAGTACTTC
>-|-|TRBV7-2|TRBJ1-5
CASSLHREIDQPQHF
TGTGCCAGCAGCTTGCACAGGGAAATCGATCAGCCCCAGCATTTT
>-|TRBD1|TRBV7-3|TRBJ2-2
CASSKDRVDTGELFF
TGTGCCAGCAGCAAGGACAGGGTGGACACCGGGGAGCTGTTTTTT
>-|-|TRBV6-6|TRBJ2-3
CASSYSGVGTDTQYF
TGTGCCAGCAGTTACTCTGGGGTCGGCACAGATACGCAGTATTTT
>-|TRBD1|TRBV10-3|TRBJ2-7
CAITGQGFYEQYF
TGTGCCATCACGGGACAGGGTTTCTACGAGCAGTACTTC
>-|-|TRBV10-3|TRBJ2-7
CAISESEGGIYEQYF
TGTGCCATCAGTGAGTCTGAGGGTGGGATCTACGAGCAGTACTTC
>-|-|TRBV28|TRBJ1-5
CASWSTGRYSNQPQHF
TGTGCCAGCTGGAGTACAGGCAGATATAGCAATCAGCCCCAGCATTTT
>-|-|TRBV21-1|TRBJ2-2
CASSPPRTRQSGELFF
TGTGCCAGCAGTCCCCCTCGGACTAGGCAGTCCGGGGAGCTGTTTTTT
>-|TRBD1|TRBV27|TRBJ1-2
CASSTTRQGRYTF
TGTGCCAGCAGTACTACACGACAGGGTCGCTACACCTTC
>-|-|TRBV4-2|TRBJ1-6
CASSQESWNSPLHF
TGTGCCAGCAGCCAAGAATCTTGGAATTCACCCCTCCACTTT
>-|TRBD1|TRBV5-8|TRBJ2-7
CASSLTDRAISSYEQYF
TGTGCCAGCAGCTTGACGGACAGGGCCATTAGCTCCTACGAGCAGTACTTC
>once|-|TRBV7-2|TRBJ2-2
CASSSGLLTRELFF
TGTGCCAGCAGCTCGGGACTGCTCACCCGGGAGCTGTTTTTT
>-|-|TRBV9|TRBJ2-3
CASSAGVADLTDTQYF
TGTGCCAGCAGCGCGGGGGTAGCGGACCTCACAGATACGCAGTATTTT
>few|TRBD2|TRBV28|TRBJ2-1
CASSLWREGDNEQFF
TGTGCCAGCAGTTTATGGCGGGAGGGAGACAATGAGCAGTTCTTC
>-|-|TRBV28|TRBJ1-2
CASSFQPRGQGGYTF
TGTGCCAGCAGTTTTCAACCCCGGGGGCAAGGGGGCTACACCTTC